These 2 T cell receptor beta chains share one sample of origin, sequenced in a study of T cells in Graves' hyperthyroidism and ophthalmopathy. Amplified regions were TCR beta CDR3 sequences from RNA transcripts. The TCR CDR3 was amplified in a first-round RT-PCR using the HTBI primer set. One entry per CDR3 protein, called by TCRdb with MiXCR from the multiplex PCR reads. The data hold approximately 250,000 distinct CDR3 sequences, with around 26% observed a single time. Source material: blood. Receptors were obtained from a woman between 35 and 50 years old with Graves' ophthalmopathy.

There are many counts of this clonotype. The chain carries TRBV19 and TRBJ2-2; D not resolved. V shed 4 bases and J shed 1 base, with 7 bases lying between them. This CDR3 region has 14 residues. From germline, CDR1 is LNHDA and CDR2 SQIVND (reference sequence). The CDR3 loop is CASSTARNTGELFF. As DNA, the CDR3 is TGTGCCAGTAGTACTGCGAGGAACACCGGGGAGCTGTTTTTT. Together with reference TRBV19 and TRBJ2-2, the CDR3 gives the full variable domain: DGGITQSPKYLFRKEGQNVTLSCEQNLNHDAMYWYRQDPGQGLRLIYYSQIVNDFQKGDIAEGYSVSREKKESFPLTVTSAQKNPTAFYLCASSTARNTGELFFGEGSRLTVL.

This clonotype was seen at least ten times. The chain combines TRBV5-6 with TRBJ2-5, with a possible D match to TRBD2 (6 bases). This CDR3 spans 11 amino acids. V lost 1 base and J 9 bases, leaving 7 bases between the germline ends. Germline V gene data show CDR1 as SGHDT and CDR2 as YYEEEE. CDR3 residues: CASSLWEAQYF. The CDR3 coding sequence is TGTGCCAGCAGCTTGTGGGAGGCCCAGTACTTC.